This is a list of T cell receptor beta chains from one sample in a study of blood T cell repertoires in COVID-19. Clones were sequenced by immunoSEQ multiplex PCR, and TCRdb holds only the in-frame ones, with some missing. The sample lists about 150,000 clones, about 87% occurring once. Sequenced material: peripheral blood. These receptors all stem from an older man with acute or convalescent COVID-19. Each CDR3 is given with its conserved first and last residue. D genes are given only for firm matches. For some rows the clone size is stated as once, few or many, or as a class when expanded; others skip it.

clone_size d_call j_call v_call cdr3_nt cdr3_aa
- TRBD1 TRBJ2-7 TRBV7-8 TGTGCCAGCAGTTCGACAGGGACAACCTACGAGCAGTACTTC CASSSTGTTYEQYF
- TRBD2 TRBJ2-1 TRBV9 TGTGCCAGCACGCGCGGGGGGACAAAGGCCAATGAGCAGTTCTTC CASTRGGTKANEQFF
once TRBD2 TRBJ2-7 TRBV2 TGTGCCAGCAGTGAAGGTAGCGGGACCTACGAGCAGTACTTC CASSEGSGTYEQYF
- - TRBJ1-6 TRBV5-4 TGTGCCAGCAGCTTGGAAGGGGCTAATTCACCCCTCCACTTT CASSLEGANSPLHF
- - TRBJ1-1 TRBV7-9 TGTGCCAGCAGCTTAGGGCTAGGGAACACTGAAGCTTTCTTT CASSLGLGNTEAFF
- TRBD1 TRBJ2-7 TRBV24-1 TGTGCCACCAGTGATTTCTCCAGGGGGAACTACGAGCAGTACTTC CATSDFSRGNYEQYF
once TRBD2 TRBJ2-1 TRBV23-1 TGCGCCAGCAGTCAAAACAGCGGGAGGGGTAATGAGCAGTTCTTC CASSQNSGRGNEQFF
- TRBD2 TRBJ2-7 TRBV6-1 TGTGCCAGCAGTGAACACCTGGCTAGCGGAACCTACGAGCAGTACTTC CASSEHLASGTYEQYF
- - TRBJ1-3 TRBV7-8 TGTGCCAGCAGCCCCATCGCACGAGGGGGCTCTGGAAACACCATATATTTT CASSPIARGGSGNTIYF
- TRBD1 TRBJ1-2 TRBV6-5 TGTGCCAGCAGAAGGGGACAGGGAACCAACTATGGCTACACCTTC CASRRGQGTNYGYTF
- - TRBJ2-2 TRBV11-2 TGTGCCAGCAGCTTAACGGGATTTGGAGGGCCGAACACCGGGGAGCTGTTTTTT CASSLTGFGGPNTGELFF
- TRBD1 TRBJ1-2 TRBV3-1/TRBV3-2 TGTGCCAGCAGCCACCCACTGACAGGGCTCGGCTACACCTTC CASSHPLTGLGYTF
- - TRBJ2-1 TRBV28 TGTGCCAGCAGTTTATCGGGGGGCCCTCGCAATGAGCAGTTCTTC CASSLSGGPRNEQFF
- TRBD1 TRBJ2-5 TRBV29-1 TGCAGCGTTCCTGGACAGGGGGCCCAAATGAAGGGAGAGACCCAGTACTTC CSVPGQGAQMKGETQYF
- TRBD1 TRBJ2-1 TRBV11-2 TGTGCCAGCAGGGTGACAGGGCGCAATGAGCAGTTCTTC CASRVTGRNEQFF
- - TRBJ1-5 TRBV25-1 TGTGCCAGCAGTGAATCAGGCGGGCCCCCTCAGCCCCAGCATTTT CASSESGGPPQPQHF
- - TRBJ2-7 TRBV7-8 TGTGCCAGCAGCTCCGACAGGAGCTCCTACGAGCAGTACTTC CASSSDRSSYEQYF
once - TRBJ2-7 TRBV7-9 TGTGCCAGCAGCCCTCTTCCTTCCGGGTCTCAGCTAGGCTCCTACGAGCAGTACTTC CASSPLPSGSQLGSYEQYF
- TRBD2 TRBJ2-1 TRBV6-5 TGTGCCAGCAGCGGACTAGCGGGGGGGCTTGAGCAGTTCTTC CASSGLAGGLEQFF
- - TRBJ1-4 TRBV28 TGTGCCAGCAGCCAGGGCGACGAAAAACTGTTTTTT CASSQGDEKLFF
- - TRBJ1-5 TRBV18 TGTGCCAGCTCACCACCCGGGGGGCTGGTCAATCAGCCCCAGCATTTT CASSPPGGLVNQPQHF
- TRBD1 TRBJ1-5 TRBV5-8 TGTGCCAGCAGCGTGGGGGACAGGGAGGACCAGCCCCAGCATTTT CASSVGDREDQPQHF
- TRBD2 TRBJ2-5 TRBV3-1/TRBV3-2 TGTGCCAGCAGCCAAGGTTTGGCGGGAGGCGAGACCCAGTACTTC CASSQGLAGGETQYF
few - TRBJ2-7 TRBV30 TGTGCCTGGAGTGTTTCACGTGGGAGGCAGTACTTC CAWSVSRGRQYF
- - TRBJ2-7 TRBV29-1 TGCAGCGTTGGAACTCTCCGCGAGCAGTACTTC CSVGTLREQYF
- TRBD1 TRBJ1-2 TRBV28 TGTGCCAGCAGTTCCCCCCCGGACAGGCCGCATGGCTACACCTTC CASSSPPDRPHGYTF
- TRBD1 TRBJ2-2 TRBV7-3 TGTGCCAGCAGCTCCCACGGGACAGGGGTAACCGGGGAGCTGTTTTTT CASSSHGTGVTGELFF
- - TRBJ1-3 TRBV28 TGTGCCAGCAGTTTATTGGCAGGGGCTGGAAACACCATATATTTT CASSLLAGAGNTIYF
once TRBD1 TRBJ1-3 TRBV30 TGTGCCTGGAGTAAGCAAGGACAGGGGACTGGAAACACCATATATTTT CAWSKQGQGTGNTIYF
- TRBD2 TRBJ2-1 TRBV9 TGTGCCAGCAGCGTATCCGGGACTAGAGCCTACAATGAGCAGTTCTTC CASSVSGTRAYNEQFF
- - TRBJ1-5 TRBV19 TGTGCCAGTAGTAGGTCCCGACTGCAGCCCCAGCATTTT CASSRSRLQPQHF
- - TRBJ1-1 TRBV6-6 TGTGCCAGCAGAGCATTAGAGGGGAACACTGAAGCTTTCTTT CASRALEGNTEAFF
- - TRBJ1-5 TRBV18 TGTGCCAGCTCACCAGGTCCGAGGAGCAATCAGCCCCAGCATTTT CASSPGPRSNQPQHF
- TRBD1 TRBJ2-2 TRBV5-4 TGTGCCAGCAGCTCGGACAGGGTAAACACCGGGGAGCTGTTTTTT CASSSDRVNTGELFF
- - TRBJ1-3 TRBV5-1 TGCGCCAGCAGCTTGGCCCTAGGACAGTCTGGAAACACCATATATTTT CASSLALGQSGNTIYF
- TRBD1 TRBJ1-2 TRBV7-2 TGTGCCAGCAGCCCGACAGGGGGCGGGTACTATGGCTACACCTTC CASSPTGGGYYGYTF
- - TRBJ2-3 TRBV10-3 TGTGCCATCAGTGAGTCGGGGAGAGATGATACGCAGTATTTT CAISESGRDDTQYF
once - TRBJ1-2 TRBV4-1 TGCGCCAGCAGCCAAGATCTTAGGGGGATTAACTATGGCTACACCTTC CASSQDLRGINYGYTF
- - TRBJ2-7 TRBV9 TGTGCCAGCAGCGTAGCGGTTGGGGGGTCCGAGCAGTACTTC CASSVAVGGSEQYF
- - TRBJ1-1 TRBV29-1 TGCAGCGCTGCTGGCGTAGGGAGCGGGACTGAAGCTTTCTTT CSAAGVGSGTEAFF
once TRBD1 TRBJ2-3 TRBV4-1 TGCGCCAGCAGCCGTCGGGACAGCACTAGCACAGATACGCAGTATTTT CASSRRDSTSTDTQYF
- - TRBJ2-1 TRBV7-2 TGTGCCAGCAGCTTAGCACGAACTTTTAACCCTGAGCAGTTCTTC CASSLARTFNPEQFF
few - TRBJ2-7 TRBV11-2 TGTGCCAGCAGCTTGTCGACAGGCCTCTACGAGCAGTACTTC CASSLSTGLYEQYF
- - TRBJ2-3 TRBV5-4 TGTGCCAGCAGCTTGGCGGGTGGAAGAGATACGCAGTATTTT CASSLAGGRDTQYF
once TRBD1 TRBJ1-3 TRBV19 TGTGCCAGTACCCCGACAGGGGGGATCTCTGGAAACACCATATATTTT CASTPTGGISGNTIYF
- TRBD1 TRBJ1-6 TRBV12-3/TRBV12-4 TGTGCCAGCAGACCACGGACAGGACGCCTCCACTTT CASRPRTGRLHF
- TRBD1 TRBJ1-4 TRBV3-1/TRBV3-2 TGTGCCAGCAGCCTTAGGGGGGACAGCAATGAAAAACTGTTTTTT CASSLRGDSNEKLFF